These T cell receptor beta chains were read from a single sample in a study of blood T cell repertoires in COVID-19. Assay: immunoSEQ multiplex PCR; the TCRdb copy retains only in-frame clones and omits some. The sample has roughly 200,000 clones; about four fifths are singletons. Material for sequencing was PBMCs or T cells enriched from blood (not recorded which). These receptors originate from a man aged 40-55 years who had recovered from COVID-19. CDR3s include the opening cysteine and the closing phenylalanine or tryptophan. D genes are given only for firm matches. Clone size is not always given. Where it is, it says once, few, many or a class for expanded clones.

>TRBV9|-|TRBJ2-3|TRBD1
TGTGCCAGCAGCGCGGACAGGGGGGCAGATACGCAGTATTTT
CASSADRGADTQYF
>TRBV27|-|TRBJ1-4|TRBD1
TGTGCCAGCAGCATACAGGGGGCGGGTGAAAAACTGTTTTTT
CASSIQGAGEKLFF
>TRBV6-5|-|TRBJ1-2|-
TGTGCCAGCAGTCCTGGCCTCTTTGACTATGGCTACACCTTC
CASSPGLFDYGYTF
>TRBV28|-|TRBJ1-5|-
TGTGCCAGCAGCTGGACAGCTACCAATCAGCCCCAGCATTTT
CASSWTATNQPQHF
>TRBV18|-|TRBJ1-2|TRBD1
TGTGCCAGCTCACCAGGAGGGGGCGGATTCGAAGGCTACACCTTC
CASSPGGGGFEGYTF
>TRBV15|-|TRBJ2-7|-
TGTGCCACCAGCAGAGACCTGTACTACGAGCAGTACTTC
CATSRDLYYEQYF
>TRBV5-1|-|TRBJ1-1|-
TGCGCCAGCAGCCCCGGGACATTGAACACTGAAGCTTTCTTT
CASSPGTLNTEAFF
>TRBV7-3|-|TRBJ1-1|-
TGTGCCAGCAGCTTAAATACGGGGAACCAAGCTTTCTTT
CASSLNTGNQAFF
>TRBV27|-|TRBJ1-3|TRBD1
TGTGCCAGCAGTTTAGGGACAGTCTCTGGAAACACCATATATTTT
CASSLGTVSGNTIYF
>TRBV5-5|-|TRBJ1-2|-
TGTGCCAGCAGCTTGGTCCAGGGTGGTGTCGGTTACTATGGCTACACCTTC
CASSLVQGGVGYYGYTF
>TRBV6-5|-|TRBJ1-4|-
TGTGCCAGCAGTTACCCCGGGACAGAAAAACTGTTTTTT
CASSYPGTEKLFF
>TRBV2|-|TRBJ1-1|-
TGTGCCAGCAGAGAGACAGGTCTCCAAAACACTGAAGCTTTCTTT
CASRETGLQNTEAFF
>TRBV9|-|TRBJ1-6|-
TGTGCCAGCAGCCGGGGGGCCTCCTATAATTCACCCCTCCACTTT
CASSRGASYNSPLHF
>TRBV11-2|-|TRBJ1-2|TRBD1
TGTGCCAGCAGCTTCCAGGGGGTGGATGGCTACACCTTC
CASSFQGVDGYTF
>TRBV28|-|TRBJ2-1|-
TGTGCCAGTTCCGCGGGATACAATGAGCAGTTCTTC
CASSAGYNEQFF
>TRBV18|-|TRBJ1-5|TRBD1
TGTGCCAGCTCACCGATGATACAGGGGGCACGAAATCAGCCCCAGCATTTT
CASSPMIQGARNQPQHF
>TRBV2|-|TRBJ1-2|-
TGTGCCAGCAGTGCCGACTATGGCTACACCTTC
CASSADYGYTF
>TRBV6-5|-|TRBJ2-5|TRBD2
TGTGCCAGCAGGTTAGCGGGAGCAGGACAAGAGACCCAGTACTTC
CASRLAGAGQETQYF
>TRBV29-1|-|TRBJ2-2|-
TGCAGCGTTAGGAGGGTTGGCGGGGAGCTGTTTTTT
CSVRRVGGELFF
>TRBV5-4|-|TRBJ1-2|TRBD1
TGTGCCAGCAGCTTGGAGGACAGGGGCTATGGCTACACCTTC
CASSLEDRGYGYTF
>TRBV18|-|TRBJ1-6|-
TGTGCCAGCTCACCAGAGGGTCGGATGGATTCACCCCTCCACTTT
CASSPEGRMDSPLHF
>TRBV9|-|TRBJ2-1|-
TGTGCCAGCAGCCTTTACAATGAGCAGTTCTTC
CASSLYNEQFF
>TRBV27|-|TRBJ2-5|-
TGTGCCAGCAGTTCATGGCAGGCCGGCGAGACCCAGTACTTC
CASSSWQAGETQYF
>TRBV28|-|TRBJ1-1|TRBD1
TGTGCCACTGGGACAGCTCTTGGAGCTTTCTTT
CATGTALGAFF
>TRBV6-1|-|TRBJ1-2|-
TGTGCCAGCAAACCCCTGGAGGGGCACTATGGCTACACCTTC
CASKPLEGHYGYTF
>TRBV27|-|TRBJ2-3|TRBD1
TGTGCCAGCAGCCGTCCGGGACAGGGTAGCGATACGCAGTATTTT
CASSRPGQGSDTQYF
>TRBV9|-|TRBJ1-1|-
TGTGCCAGCAGCTCCACAGGGAACACTGAAGCTTTCTTT
CASSSTGNTEAFF
>TRBV7-2|-|TRBJ1-1|-
TGTGCCAGCAGCTTTGGGCCGACAGGTTTGAACACTGAAGCTTTCTTT
CASSFGPTGLNTEAFF
>TRBV10-3|-|TRBJ2-6|TRBD2
TGTGCCATCGGGGGGGACTCTGGGGCCAACGTCCTGACTTTC
CAIGGDSGANVLTF
>TRBV19|-|TRBJ1-2|-
TGTGCCAGTAGTATAGCCACCAGACAGACCGGTGGCTACACCTTC
CASSIATRQTGGYTF
>TRBV3-1/TRBV3-2|-|TRBJ2-4|TRBD2
TGTGCCAGCAGCCGAACTAGCGGGTTTAACATTCAGTACTTC
CASSRTSGFNIQYF
>TRBV27|-|TRBJ1-5|-
TGTGCCAGCAGTTTTGGGGCCGGGGGGCATCAGCCCCAGCATTTT
CASSFGAGGHQPQHF
>TRBV18|-|TRBJ2-5|TRBD1
TGTGCCAGCTCACCAAACAGGGGGAAGGAGACCCAGTACTTC
CASSPNRGKETQYF
>TRBV2|-|TRBJ2-7|TRBD2
TGTGCCAGCAGGGGGGGGAATGGCGAGCAGTACTTC
CASRGGNGEQYF
>TRBV2|-|TRBJ1-2|-
TGTGCCAGCAGTACCGGGAGGAAAATCTATGGCTACACCTTC
CASSTGRKIYGYTF
>TRBV28|-|TRBJ2-7|-
TGTGCCAGCAGTTTAGGGCAGGTTAACTACGAGCAGTACTTC
CASSLGQVNYEQYF
>TRBV19|-|TRBJ1-1|-
TGTGCCAGTACGAGCCGGACAGACGAAGCTTTCTTT
CASTSRTDEAFF
>TRBV28|-|TRBJ2-7|TRBD1
TGTGCCAGCAGTTTAAGGACAGGGGCCCTTCACGAGCAGTACTTC
CASSLRTGALHEQYF
>TRBV4-1|once|TRBJ1-2|TRBD1
TGCGCCAGCAGCCAAGGAGAACAGGGGTACTATGGCTACACCTTC
CASSQGEQGYYGYTF